One sample yielded the 18 T cell receptor beta chains listed below, sequenced in a study of beta chain features in type 1 diabetes. Findings and caveats of the study: All four CD4+ subsets from Type 1 diabetes patients carried moderately but significantly shorter TCRB CDR3s.

The study reverse transcribed the entire isolated RNA, so it sequenced expressed TCRB transcripts. Generated by immunoSEQ multiplex PCR, the TCRdb table keeps only in-frame clones and is missing some. Altogether about 650,000 clones are present, 9.5% to 15% being singletons, with the ten largest covering over 0.1%. No cognate antigen is known for these TCRs. Sequenced: naive CD4+ T cells from blood. The receptors were sampled from a man under 40 with type 1 diabetes.

V and J are TRBV6-1 and TRBJ1-1, with 9 bases that match TRBD1. After removal of 3 bases from V and 1 base from J, the junction contained 3 bases not matched to a gene. This CDR3 is built from 15 residues. The V gene's germline CDR1 is MNHNS and CDR2 SASEGT. This CDR3 is CASSDRDRANTEAFF. The DNA of the CDR3 is TGTGCCAGCAGTGATAGGGACAGGGCGAACACTGAAGCTTTCTTT.

This clone was observed a few times. This chain connects TRBV7-6 to TRBJ2-6; TRBD1 matches at 9 bases. From germline, CDR1 is SGHVS and CDR2 FNYEAQ. J was trimmed by 0 bases and V by 5 bases; bases with no gene match: 2. The CDR3 is made up of 16 amino acids. The CDR3 here is CASSGQGHSGANVLTF. The CDR3, as DNA: TGTGCCAGCAGCGGACAGGGGCACTCTGGGGCCAACGTCCTGACTTTC.

This clone appeared a few times. V and J are TRBV2 and TRBJ2-5; no firm D call. The V end lost 3 bases, the J end lost 2 bases, and 1 base lay between the germline ends. The CDR3 runs to 11 residues. In germline, CDR1 is SNHLY, CDR2 FYNNEI. CDR3 DNA sequence: TGTGCCAGCAGTGATCAAGAGACCCAGTACTTC. This gives the protein CASSDQETQYF. Full variable domain (missing parts from reference TRBV2 and TRBJ2-5): EPEVTQTPSHQVTQMGQEVILRCVPISNHLYFYWYRQILGQKVEFLVSFYNNEISEKSEIFDDQFSVERPDGSNFTLKIRSTKLEDSAMYFCASSDQETQYFGPGTRLLVL.

The J gene is TRBJ2-7, the V gene TRBV7-2; D possibly uses TRBD1 or TRBD2 (6 bases each). In germline, CDR1 is SGHTA, CDR2 FQGNSA. This CDR3 is built from 13 residues. The V end was cut by 2 bases, the J end by 2 bases, with 7 bases between. Here the CDR3 DNA reads TGTGCCAGCAGCTTACGGGGGCCCTACGAGCAGTACTTC. Amino acid sequence: CASSLRGPYEQYF.

A few counts support this clone. The chain has TRBV5-1 and TRBJ2-3, with D tentatively TRBD1 or TRBD2 (6 bases each). The CDR3 is 13 amino acids. Germline CDR1 reads SGHRS; CDR2 reads YFSETQ. The V and J ends lost 2 bases and 7 bases respectively, with 11 bases between them. The DNA of the CDR3 is TGCGCCAGCAGCTTCCGGGGGCTCCATACGCAGTATTTT. Amino acid sequence: CASSFRGLHTQYF.

This chain connects TRBV7-2 to TRBJ2-4; 8 nucleotides line up with TRBD2. V was clipped by 3 bases and J by 6 bases; unmatched bases: 4. The germline V gene encodes CDR1 SGHTA and CDR2 FQGNSA. The CDR3 sequence is 14 residues long. The CDR3 region has the DNA TGTGCCAGCAGCTTCACCGGGACTAGAAACATTCAGTACTTC. Translation: CASSFTGTRNIQYF.

The chain links TRBV2 to TRBJ2-7; maybe TRBD1 (6 bases). The ends were cut back, 6 bases at V and 5 bases at J, with 14 bases in the middle. The CDR3 covers 13 residues. Germline values: CDR1 SNHLY, CDR2 FYNNEI. The CDR3 loop is CASRNDRTDEQYF. The CDR3 DNA follows: TGTGCCAGCAGAAACGACAGGACAGACGAGCAGTACTTC.

The CDR3 loop reads CASSPTGGGENIQYF. CDR3 nucleotides: TGTGCCAGCAGCCCAACGGGCGGGGGGGAAAACATTCAGTACTTC. The J gene is TRBJ2-4, the V gene TRBV9; the match to TRBD2 covers 9 bases. V was pared by 4 bases and J by 5 bases, with 7 bases of the junction left unmatched. Germline-derived CDR1 and CDR2 are SGDLS and YYNGEE. This CDR3 is built from 15 residues.

The sample holds a few counts of this clone. The gene calls are TRBV5-4 and TRBJ2-5, with 11 bases aligning to TRBD1. Trimming removed 4 bases from V and 5 bases from J; junction bases left unmatched: 10. CDR1 is SGHNT and CDR2 is YYREEE in the germline V gene (reference sequence). This CDR3 spans 16 amino acids. CDR3 protein: CASSPRGQGAGETQYF. As DNA, the CDR3 is TGTGCCAGCAGCCCAAGAGGACAGGGGGCTGGCGAGACCCAGTACTTC.

This chain joins TRBV9 and TRBJ1-2; D gene unclear. Trimming took off 0 bases at V and 4 bases at J, with 10 bases between the two ends. This CDR3 has 14 amino acids. Germline V gene sequence: CDR1 SGDLS, CDR2 YYNGEE. The CDR3 is CASSVGTTVYGYTF. The CDR3 DNA follows: TGTGCCAGCAGCGTAGGCACCACCGTCTATGGCTACACCTTC.

The CDR3 loop is CASSSGVTDTQYF. In DNA form, the CDR3 reads TGTGCCAGCAGTTCTGGGGTCACAGATACGCAGTATTTT. The V call is TRBV6-6, the J call TRBJ2-3; D unresolved. Trimming took off 4 bases at V and 2 bases at J, with 7 bases between the two ends. The CDR3 is 13 residues long. CDR1 and CDR2 from the germline V gene are MNHNY and SVGAGI (reference sequence).

The table lists this clone with a few counts. The V gene is TRBV18, the J gene TRBJ2-1, with 9 nucleotides matching TRBD1. CDR1 and CDR2 from the germline V gene are KGHSH and LQKENI. V shed 6 bases and J 7 bases; nucleotides not matched to a gene: 10. The CDR3 is 15 amino acids. CDR3 in DNA: TGTGCCAGCTCCGTCCAGACAGGGGGGAGGAATGAGCAGTTCTTC. Its translation: CASSVQTGGRNEQFF. The variable domain in full, with the rest retrieved from reference TRBV18 and TRBJ2-1, is NAGVMQNPRHLVRRRGQEARLRCSPMKGHSHVYWYRQLPEEGLKFMVYLQKENIIDESGMPKERFSAEFPKEGPSILRIQQVVRGDSAAYFCASSVQTGGRNEQFFGPGTRLTVL.

This chain joins TRBV6-1 and TRBJ2-4; D is undetermined. V dropped 1 base and J dropped 10 bases, with 11 bases sitting between them. CDR3 size: 13 residues. CDR1 and CDR2 (germline): MNHNS, SASEGT. In DNA, the CDR3 is TGTGCCAGCAGTGAAGTATCGGCACTGATTCAGTACTTC. Encoded protein: CASSEVSALIQYF.

This clone was seen a few times. The chain recombines TRBV4-1 with TRBJ2-1; TRBD1 matches at 9 bases. In germline, CDR1 is MGHRA, CDR2 YSYEKL. J was trimmed by 6 bases and V by 4 bases; bases with no gene match: 10. The CDR3 covers 16 residues. The CDR3 spells CASSPGGGQGGNEQFF. The CDR3 DNA is TGCGCCAGCAGCCCCGGAGGGGGACAGGGAGGCAATGAGCAGTTCTTC.

The chain carries TRBV25-1 and TRBJ2-1; possibly TRBD2 for D (5 bases). The germline V and J ends were trimmed by 1 base and 1 base, with 14 bases remaining between them. The CDR3 length is 17 residues. From germline, CDR1 is MGHDK and CDR2 SYGVNS. The CDR3 loop is CASSEWSGGLSYNEQFF. Here the CDR3 DNA reads TGTGCCAGCAGTGAATGGTCAGGAGGCCTTTCCTACAATGAGCAGTTCTTC. The whole variable domain, filled in from reference TRBV25-1 and TRBJ2-1, reads EADIYQTPRYLVIGTGKKITLECSQTMGHDKMYWYQQDPGMELHLIHYSYGVNSTEKGDLSSESTVSRIRTEHFPLTLESARPSHTSQYLCASSEWSGGLSYNEQFFGPGTRLTVL.

In this sample, this clone turned up a few times. The V and J genes are TRBV28 and TRBJ2-7, with unresolved D. V was trimmed by 2 bases and J by 8 bases, leaving 19 bases between them. There are 15 residues in the CDR3. In germline, CDR1 is MDHEN, CDR2 SYDVKM. Here the CDR3 reads CASSLTVPDTRKQYF. The CDR3 bases are TGTGCCAGCAGTTTAACAGTTCCCGACACCCGCAAGCAGTACTTC.

The gene calls are TRBV13 and TRBJ2-5; TRBD1 matches at 7 bases. J lost 7 bases, V lost 1 base, and 6 bases had no gene match. The germline V gene has CDR1 PRHDT and CDR2 FYEKMQ (reference sequence). The CDR3 loop spans 14 amino acids. The CDR3 nucleotides are TGTGCCAGCAGCTTAGACAGGGGTTTGGCGACCCAGTACTTC. It encodes CASSLDRGLATQYF.

V gene TRBV9 combines with J gene TRBJ1-2; D possibly corresponds to TRBD1 (6 bases). Germline CDR1 is SGDLS and CDR2 is YYNGEE. Deletions cut 3 bases from V and 5 bases from J, with 23 bases between. The CDR3 length is 17 residues. CDR3 coding DNA: TGTGCCAGCAGCGCAACCCCGACCGGACAGAGGAGATATGGCTACACCTTC. Protein sequence: CASSATPTGQRRYGYTF.